Sequencing of this T cell receptor (beta chain) was carried out in a study of cytotoxic CD8 clonotypes in ibrutinib-treated CLL (dated by TCRdb to about 2021). Regarding the study in general: The cohort was composed of approximately 11 relapsed/refractory and approximately 14 treatment-naive patients; IGHV unmutated status was identified in 17 patients. Responses were partial in some 24 patients and complete in 2; after median 68 months follow-up, about 14 stayed in remission and some twelve progressed. Response samples were obtained after a median of about 13 months of treatment, with a range of roughly 6 to 36 months. On average, each sample yielded around 250,000 productive templates and under 95,000 productive rearrangements. Of the approximately 94 people in the trial, about two dozen had longitudinal samples available. Cryopreserved peripheral blood mononuclear cells were collected before treatment, at response, and at either disease progression or sustained remission. Patients were still on ibrutinib when every remission and progressive disease sample was collected. Overall study outcomes, separate from this receptor: Baseline clonality exceeded that of age-matched healthy donors and correlated strongly with circulating CD8+ T-cell counts. At ibrutinib response clonality went up, during sustained remission it held steady, and at progression it dropped back toward baseline. Lymph node repertoires were not examined, and the timing of sampling was not matched between patients in sustained remission and those whose disease progressed. Public clonotypes were rare and either shrank or stayed stable during treatment, and the rise in clonality at ibrutinib response reflected expansion of private clonotypes.

A MiSeq instrument was used for deep resolution sequencing, which targeted depths ranging from 1 in 1 million up to 1 in 200,000 T cells, with coverage averaging 10x for each clonotype. TCR beta libraries were generated with the immunoSEQ hsTCRB Kit. The study's own analysis went as follows. The data were analyzed with ImmunoSEQ Analyzer and ImmunoSEQ Data Assistant, and V, D and J gene assignments followed IMGT definitions. Clonality, with values ranging from 0 to 1, was calculated as one minus the normalized Shannon entropy of productive rearrangement frequencies. Only overrepresented clonotypes making up at least 0.05% of the repertoire of each patient were included in the public clonotype analysis. About a dozen age-matched healthy donor repertoires from immuneACCESS served as clonality controls. The clones in this table, taken by TCRdb from immuneACCESS, are in-frame only. Not every clone is retained; where verified, under half of the shortfall comes from an unresolved V gene, and the cause of the rest is unknown. That table furnishes V, J and clone size, whereas the DNA furnished D and trimming. The sample table records some 200,000 clones; about four fifths of these occur just once. The ten biggest clones cover about an eighth of the sample.

In light of the paper, this sample's time point label describes: 12 months on ibrutinib. For TCR beta library preparation, 1.5 to 2 micrograms of genomic DNA were isolated from cryopreserved PBMCs. Longitudinal blood samples from CLL patients on ibrutinib monotherapy were analyzed using high-throughput TCR beta sequencing. The patients took part in an open-label, single-center phase 2 trial of ibrutinib monotherapy. The CDR3 starts with the cysteine, ends with the phenylalanine, and has 16 residues. Only the CDR3 part of the read is kept: 48 bases, read in frame from the first base. CDR1 and CDR2 were assigned from the germline V gene (reference sequence) as LNHDA and SQIVND. V is clipped by 3 bases and J by 2 bases, and the sequence between their germline boundaries is 17 bases long. As for this clone: Its antigen remains unidentified. No base-level quality is on record; no much larger clone is a single base apart.

This TCR derives from a human donor with chronic lymphocytic leukemia. The chain links TRBV19 with TRBJ2-7; perhaps TRBD2 is the D gene, with 6 bases matching. The sample was PBMCs, taken after 12 months of ibrutinib treatment. The CDR3 sequence is CASSMVARGPTYEQYF. In nucleotides, the sequence is TGTGCCAGTAGTATGGTAGCGCGGGGACCAACCTACGAGCAGTACTTC.